The 7 T cell receptor beta chains listed next were all sequenced from one sample in a study of cytomegalovirus exposure and HLA in healthy donors. The PCR was carried out with 60 Vbeta primers and 13 Jbeta primers. Sequencing was performed with immunoSEQ multiplex PCR; in TCRdb, only in-frame clones are kept and a portion is missing. The repertoire holds tens of thousands of clones, approximately 81% seen once, with approximately 1.3% in the top ten. Sequenced sample: PBMCs. These receptors were obtained from a girl aged 2-15 years in good health and CMV-seropositive.

V usage is TRBV2 and J usage is TRBJ1-2; 7 nucleotides align to TRBD1. Germline V CDR1 and CDR2: SNHLY, FYNNEI. V lost 6 bases and J lost 6; bases outside the gene matches: 13. The CDR3 covers 15 residues. DNA for the CDR3: TGTGCCAGCAGAGTAGACCCCCGGGACAGCCATGGCTACACCTTC. This sequence encodes CASRVDPRDSHGYTF.

This chain links TRBV7-2 with TRBJ1-2; D remains ambiguous. The CDR3 consists of 12 residues. The germline V and J ends were trimmed by 4 bases and 4 bases, with 7 bases remaining between them. Germline V gene sequence: CDR1 SGHTA, CDR2 FQGNSA. The CDR3 DNA reads TGTGCCAGCAGCTCGGGAGGCTATGGCTACACCTTC. Translation gives CASSSGGYGYTF.

The chain couples TRBV19 to TRBJ2-2, with D perhaps matching TRBD2 (6 bases). V lost 1 base and J lost 6, with 6 bases in between. This CDR3 region has 13 residues. Germline CDR1 is LNHDA and CDR2 is SQIVND (reference sequence). The CDR3 here is CASSIGGAGELFF. CDR3 nucleotide sequence: TGTGCCAGTAGTATAGGGGGGGCCGGGGAGCTGTTTTTT.

This clone was detected a few times. V gene TRBV29-1 combines with J gene TRBJ2-1; the match to TRBD2 covers 7 bases. Germline loops: CDR1 SQVTM, CDR2 ANQGSEA. With 1 base clipped from V and 2 bases from J, the junction kept 2 bases outside the gene matches. The CDR3 is made up of 14 amino acids. DNA for the CDR3: TGCAGCGTTGAAGGAGGGAGGGCCTACAATGAGCAGTTCTTC. The encoded protein is CSVEGGRAYNEQFF.

The sample holds one count of this clone. The genes are TRBV6-4 and TRBJ1-1, with TRBD1 as a possible D gene (6 bases). This CDR3 comprises 14 residues. Looked up from germline, CDR1 is MRHNA and CDR2 is SNTAGT. Trimming shortened V by 3 bases and J by 0 bases, and 8 bases separated the two germline ends. This CDR3 reads CASSETGMNTEAFF. CDR3 in DNA: TGTGCCAGCAGTGAAACAGGGATGAACACTGAAGCTTTCTTT.

The J gene is TRBJ2-7, the V gene TRBV19, with a weak D call TRBD2 (5 bases). Germline CDR1 LNHDA, CDR2 SQIVND (reference sequence). V was clipped by 5 bases and J by 3 bases, with 5 bases between them. The CDR3 extends over 11 amino acids. In DNA form, the CDR3 reads TGTGCCAGTAGTCGGGACTACGAGCAGTACTTC. Its translation: CASSRDYEQYF.

This clone was seen a few times. The CDR3 spells CAITGTGGTDTQYF. DNA for the CDR3: TGTGCCATCACCGGGACAGGGGGCACAGATACGCAGTATTTT. The rearrangement joins TRBV10-3 to TRBJ2-3; 10 nucleotides agree with TRBD1. The V segment lost 7 bases and the J segment 1 base; nucleotides outside the gene matches: 2. Germline loops: CDR1 ENHRY, CDR2 SYGVKD. This CDR3 is built from 14 residues.